Following are 18 T cell receptor beta chains from one sample sequenced in a study of blood T cell repertoires in COVID-19. Using immunoSEQ multiplex PCR, the repertoire was profiled, and TCRdb retains in-frame clones only, with some absent. The sample includes some 120,000 clones, roughly 90% of them seen just once. The sample taken for sequencing was peripheral blood. The receptors come from a man aged 50 to 60 with acute or convalescent COVID-19.

The V gene is TRBV9, the J gene TRBJ1-2; 7 bases are shared with TRBD1. The CDR3 extends over 14 amino acids. V was clipped by 0 bases and J by 2 bases; unmatched bases: 1. Germline V CDR1 and CDR2: SGDLS, YYNGEE. The CDR3 DNA sequence: TGTGCCAGCAGCGTAGGGGACAGCAACTATGGCTACACCTTC. Translated: CASSVGDSNYGYTF.

The chain has TRBV27 and TRBJ1-1, with 7 bases fitting TRBD1. Unmatched junction bases numbered 8, after V lost 6 bases and J lost 4 bases. The CDR3 runs 14 residues. CDR1 and CDR2 (germline): MNHEY, SMNVEV (reference sequence). The CDR3 sequence is CASRSPGGATEAFF. The CDR3 DNA reads TGTGCCAGCAGGTCCCCAGGGGGAGCCACTGAAGCTTTCTTT.

The J gene is TRBJ2-3, the V gene TRBV2; 7 nucleotides align to TRBD2. Trimming cost V 4 bases and J 3 bases; bases outside gene matches: 7. This CDR3 has 15 amino acids. Germline V gene sequence: CDR1 SNHLY, CDR2 FYNNEI. The CDR3 bases are TGTGCCAGCAGTGCGGCGGGAGTAGGGACAGATACGCAGTATTTT. Residues: CASSAAGVGTDTQYF.

The chain is built from TRBV21-1 and TRBJ2-4; the table's TRBD2 call for D was not verified on the DNA. TRBV21-1 is classified as a pseudogene. CDR3 length equals 13 residues. Here the CDR3 reads CASIRLAKNIQYF. The CDR3 DNA follows: TGTGCCAGCATACGACTGGCCAAAAACATTCAGTACTTC.

The gene calls are TRBV12-5 and TRBJ1-4, with a weak D call TRBD1 (6 bases). Germline V gene data show CDR1 as LGHNT and CDR2 as FRNRAP. The V end was cut by 1 base, the J end by 4 bases, with 16 bases between. CDR3 length: 17 amino acids. The CDR3 here is CASGLGTAPGDNEKLFF. The CDR3 DNA reads as TGTGCTAGTGGTTTGGGGACAGCCCCAGGGGATAATGAAAAACTGTTTTTT.

CDR3 sequence: CASSLALTGHGNTIYF. The CDR3 coding sequence is TGTGCCAGCAGCTTAGCCCTAACAGGGCATGGAAACACCATATATTTT. This chain uses TRBV7-9 with TRBJ1-3; a weak D match, TRBD1 (6 bases). The germline V and J ends were trimmed by 0 bases and 3 bases, with 12 bases remaining between them. CDR3 length equals 16 residues. Germline V lookup: CDR1 SEHNR, CDR2 FQNEAQ (reference sequence).

The V and J genes are TRBV9 and TRBJ1-2; TRBD1 aligns across 10 bases. Per germline, CDR1 SGDLS and CDR2 YYNGEE. This CDR3 is 19 amino acids long. The ends lost 0 bases at V and 5 bases at J; junction bases unmatched: 16. CDR3 DNA: TGTGCCAGCAGCGTAGCTCTTCAGGACAGGGGGATCACCTATTATGGCTACACCTTC. Encoded protein: CASSVALQDRGITYYGYTF.

This clone was seen just once. The rearrangement joins TRBV7-2 to TRBJ2-5; 13 nucleotides match TRBD2. The CDR3 length is 16 residues. With 5 bases clipped from V and 4 bases from J, the junction kept 7 bases outside the gene matches. Germline V gives CDR1 SGHTA, CDR2 FQGNSA. The CDR3 nucleotides are TGTGCCAGCAGCCAAACTAGCGGGAGGGCCGCAGAGACCCAGTACTTC. Translating gives CASSQTSGRAAETQYF.

This chain uses TRBV11-3 with TRBJ2-7; D unclear. Trimming took off 2 bases at V and 3 bases at J, with 11 bases between the two ends. The CDR3 length is 14 residues. Germline CDR1 SGHNT, CDR2 YENEEA. CDR3 nucleotide sequence: TGTGCCAGCAGCTTAAGAGGTCTTGACTACGAGCAGTACTTC. Residues: CASSLRGLDYEQYF.

The chain uses TRBV18 and TRBJ1-4, with D possibly TRBD1 on 5 matching bases. CDR3 length equals 14 residues. The V end was cut by 5 bases, the J end by 0 bases, with 7 bases between. CDR1 is KGHSH and CDR2 is LQKENI in the germline V gene. This CDR3 is CASSSTATNEKLFF. CDR3 bases: TGTGCCAGCTCATCGACAGCAACTAATGAAAAACTGTTTTTT.

The chain links TRBV29-1 to TRBJ1-2; TRBD1 might be the D (5 bases). Germline V CDR1 and CDR2: SQVTM, ANQGSEA. Trimming took off 3 bases at V and 7 bases at J, with 9 bases between the two ends. The length of the CDR3 is 11 residues. DNA for the CDR3: TGCAGCGTTGAGCAGGGATCTGGCTACACCTTC. Protein product: CSVEQGSGYTF.

V gene TRBV7-8 combines with J gene TRBJ1-1, with 8 positions matching TRBD1. Unmatched junction bases numbered 7, after V lost 5 bases and J lost 2 bases. The CDR3 runs 15 residues. Germline CDR1 and CDR2: SGHVS and FQNEAQ. The CDR3 sequence is CASSMTGAFNTEAFF. CDR3 DNA: TGTGCCAGCAGCATGACAGGGGCCTTTAACACTGAAGCTTTCTTT. The whole variable domain, filled in from reference TRBV7-8 and TRBJ1-1, reads GAGVSQSPRYKVAKRGQDVALRCDPISGHVSLFWYQQALGQGPEFLTYFQNEAQLDKSGLPSDRFFAERPEGSVSTLKIQRTQQEDSAVYLCASSMTGAFNTEAFFGQGTRLTVV.

J is TRBJ1-2 and V is TRBV6-4; D uncertain. Trimming cost V 4 bases and J 1 base, with 7 bases left between them. The CDR3 sequence is 13 residues long. CDR1 and CDR2 (germline): MRHNA, SNTAGT. CDR3 sequence (DNA): TGTGCCAGCAGTGCCGGGTATAACTATGGCTACACCTTC. The encoded protein is CASSAGYNYGYTF.

The J gene is TRBJ2-7, the V gene TRBV2, with 11 bases lining up with TRBD2. CDR3 length equals 13 residues. V shed 7 bases and J 3 bases; nucleotides not matched to a gene: 2. The germline gives CDR1 SNHLY, CDR2 FYNNEI. In DNA form, the CDR3 reads TGTGCCAGCACCGGGACTAGCGGCTACGAGCAGTACTTC. It codes for CASTGTSGYEQYF.

The chain combines TRBV9 with TRBJ2-1, with D tentatively TRBD2 (6 bases). V lost 3 bases and J 11 bases, leaving 12 bases between the germline ends. CDR3 length equals 12 residues. The V gene's germline CDR1 is SGDLS and CDR2 YYNGEE. In DNA, the CDR3 is TGTGCCAGCAGCGCCCCCGGCGGGAAGCAGTTCTTC. Its translation: CASSAPGGKQFF.

The chain joins TRBV5-1 to TRBJ2-2, with a tentative D call TRBD1 (5 bases). V was cut by 4 bases and J by 5 bases, with 18 bases left in between. The CDR3 is made up of 16 amino acids. Germline assignment: CDR1 SGHRS and CDR2 YFSETQ. CDR3 region: CASSTGHTEFTGELFF. The CDR3, as DNA: TGCGCCAGCAGCACTGGACACACTGAATTTACCGGGGAGCTGTTTTTT.

J is TRBJ1-4 and V is TRBV5-1; TRBD1 matches at 8 bases. CDR1 is SGHRS, CDR2 YFSETQ, per germline. The CDR3 consists of 16 residues. V shed 0 bases and J 4 bases; nucleotides not matched to a gene: 5. In DNA form, the CDR3 reads TGCGCCAGCAGCTTGGGAGACAGGGGACGTAATGAAAAACTGTTTTTT. This gives the protein CASSLGDRGRNEKLFF.

The chain is built from TRBV7-9 and TRBJ1-3, with 7 bases lining up with TRBD1. This CDR3 is 16 amino acids long. Trimming removed 3 bases from V and 4 bases from J; junction bases left unmatched: 9. Germline assignment: CDR1 SEHNR and CDR2 FQNEAQ (reference sequence). The CDR3 loop is CASSFILPGQGNTIYF. The CDR3 bases are TGTGCCAGCAGCTTCATTCTACCGGGACAGGGAAACACCATATATTTT. The variable domain in full, with the rest retrieved from reference TRBV7-9 and TRBJ1-3, is DTGVSQNPRHKITKRGQNVTFRCDPISEHNRLYWYRQTLGQGPEFLTYFQNEAQLEKSRLLSDRFSAERPKGSFSTLEIQRTEQGDSAMYLCASSFILPGQGNTIYFGEGSWLTVV.